The entry below describes one T cell receptor beta chain. Per the germline V gene, CDR1 is MNHNS and CDR2 is SASEGT. The CDR3 is 16 residues long. V dropped 2 bases and J dropped 3 bases, with 13 bases sitting between them. These data come from a study of blood T cell repertoires in COVID-19. Study details: Sites in the United States, Italy and Spain provided acute and convalescent COVID-19 samples. The cDNA or gDNA used as material had been derived from T cells, B-cell-depleted T cells, or PBMCs.

Authors' methods: Nucleated cell number was recorded as an estimate derived from reference gene primer amplification. Repertoires were generated with immunoSEQ multiplex PCR, while TCRdb's copy carries only in-frame clones and drops some. Clonal size and the V and J genes are those of that table, whereas D and trimming came from the DNA. The table has a few hundred thousand clones, 75% to 90% seen once. The chain employs TRBV6-1 and TRBJ1-4; a weak D match, TRBD1 (5 bases). Sample: peripheral blood. This sequence originates from a man aged 50 to 59 with acute or convalescent COVID-19. The CDR3 nucleotides read TGTGCCAGCAGTGAAAGGGAGGGACGGGCTAATGAAAAACTGTTTTTT. Protein: CASSEREGRANEKLFF.